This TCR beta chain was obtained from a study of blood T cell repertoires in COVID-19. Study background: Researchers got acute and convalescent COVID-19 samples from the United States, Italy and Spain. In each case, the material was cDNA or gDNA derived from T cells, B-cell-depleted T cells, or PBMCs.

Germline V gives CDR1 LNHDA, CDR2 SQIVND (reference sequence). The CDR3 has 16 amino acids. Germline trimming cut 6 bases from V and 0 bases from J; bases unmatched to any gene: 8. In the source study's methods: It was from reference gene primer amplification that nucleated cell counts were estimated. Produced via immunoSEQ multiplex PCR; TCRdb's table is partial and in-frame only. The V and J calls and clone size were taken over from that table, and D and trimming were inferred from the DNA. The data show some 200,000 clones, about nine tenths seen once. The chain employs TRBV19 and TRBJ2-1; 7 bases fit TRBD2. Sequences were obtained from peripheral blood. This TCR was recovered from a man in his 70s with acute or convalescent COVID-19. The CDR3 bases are TGTGCCAGTAGGCCCTACAGCGGGATCTCCTACAATGAGCAGTTCTTC. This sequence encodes CASRPYSGISYNEQFF.